This record covers a single T cell receptor beta chain. The CDR3 runs 17 residues. CDR1 and CDR2 (germline): SGDLS, YYNGEE. V shed 3 bases and J shed 0 bases, with 16 bases lying between them. This specimen belongs to a study of OX40 agonist ivuxolimab in advanced cancers. Study as a whole: Across the patients, intravenous ivuxolimab was delivered every 2 weeks at 0.01 to 10 mg/kg.

Profiled with immunoSEQ multiplex PCR; TCRdb holds only in-frame clones, not every one. The sample lists 17,000 or so clones, 86% occurring once. The J gene is TRBJ2-1, the V gene TRBV9; TRBD2 might be the D (5 bases). This sequence was found in an adult with an advanced solid tumor such as melanoma, head and neck, liver or kidney cancer. The material sequenced was CD4+ or CD8+ T cells sorted from blood, taken in a trial of the OX40 agonist ivuxolimab. The CDR3 loop is CASSGRAGPSSYNEQFF. The CDR3, as DNA: TGTGCCAGCAGCGGACGGGCGGGCCCTAGCTCCTACAATGAGCAGTTCTTC.